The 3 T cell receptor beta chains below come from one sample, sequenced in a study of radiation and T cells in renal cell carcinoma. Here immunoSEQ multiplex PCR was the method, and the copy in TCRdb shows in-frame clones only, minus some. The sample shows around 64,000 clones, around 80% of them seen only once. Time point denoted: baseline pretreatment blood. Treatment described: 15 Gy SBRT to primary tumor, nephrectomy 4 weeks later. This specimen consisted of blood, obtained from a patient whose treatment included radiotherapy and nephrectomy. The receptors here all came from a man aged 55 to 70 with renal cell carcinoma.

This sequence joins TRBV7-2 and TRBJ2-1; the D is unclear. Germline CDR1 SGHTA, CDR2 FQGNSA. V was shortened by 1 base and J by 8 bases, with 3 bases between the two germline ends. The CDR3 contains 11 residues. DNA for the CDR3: TGTGCCAGCAGCTTAGTCCATGAGCAGTTCTTC. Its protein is CASSLVHEQFF.

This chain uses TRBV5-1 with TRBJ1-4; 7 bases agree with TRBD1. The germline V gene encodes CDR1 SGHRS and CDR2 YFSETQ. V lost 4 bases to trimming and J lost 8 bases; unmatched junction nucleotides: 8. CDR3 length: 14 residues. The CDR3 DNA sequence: TGCGCCAGCAGCCCCGGACAGGATTGGGAAAAACTGTTTTTT. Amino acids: CASSPGQDWEKLFF.

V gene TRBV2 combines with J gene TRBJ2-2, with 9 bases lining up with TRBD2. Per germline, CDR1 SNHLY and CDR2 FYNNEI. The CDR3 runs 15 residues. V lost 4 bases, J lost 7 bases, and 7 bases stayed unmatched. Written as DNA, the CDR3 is TGTGCCAGCAGTGGGGTAGCGGGAGTCGTCGGGGAGCTGTTTTTT. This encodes CASSGVAGVVGELFF.